Listed below are T cell receptor beta chains from one sample, sequenced in a study of blood T cell repertoires in COVID-19. TCRdb's table, derived via immunoSEQ multiplex PCR, lists solely in-frame clones and lacks some. Of some 330,000 clones listed, just under 90% are singletons. Sequencing was carried out using peripheral blood. The receptors were sampled from a woman younger than 45 with COVID-19, enrolled during active disease. Each CDR3 is given with its conserved first and last residue. Each record gives: clone size, D gene, J gene, V gene, CDR3 DNA, CDR3 protein. A D gene is named only where the DNA matches it firmly. Clone size, where shown, is once, few, many, or a class for clones that have expanded.

NA NA TRBJ2-2 TRBV5-1 TGCGCCAGCAGCCACTCCCCGTCGGACAGAACTGCCGGGGAGCTGTTTTTT CASSHSPSDRTAGELFF
NA TRBD1 TRBJ1-1 TRBV25-1 TGTGCCAGCAGCGCATCATATCTCGGGACAGGGGAGAACACTGAAGCTTTCTTT CASSASYLGTGENTEAFF
NA TRBD1 TRBJ2-3 TRBV6-5 TGTGCCAGCAGTTACGGGGACAGGCCAGATACGCAGTATTTT CASSYGDRPDTQYF
NA NA TRBJ2-2 TRBV6-2/TRBV6-3 TGTGCCAGCAGTCAGGGTTTCGCCGGGGAGCTGTTTTTT CASSQGFAGELFF
NA TRBD2 TRBJ2-7 TRBV3-1/TRBV3-2 TGTGCCAGCAGCCAAGGGACTAGCGGGGGGAAACAGCAGTACTTC CASSQGTSGGKQQYF
NA NA TRBJ1-1 TRBV12-3/TRBV12-4 TGTGCCAGCAGCTTACACAGGGTGCGGGCTTTCTTT CASSLHRVRAFF
NA NA TRBJ1-5 TRBV12-3/TRBV12-4 TGTGCCAGCAGTTTAACCACTAATCAGCCCCAGCATTTT CASSLTTNQPQHF
NA NA TRBJ1-1 TRBV5-8 TGTGCCAGCAGCTTGGCCTACAGGTCCACTGAAGCTTTCTTT CASSLAYRSTEAFF
NA TRBD2 TRBJ2-3 TRBV11-2 TGTGCCAGCAGCTTAGTGAGACTAGCGGGACAGTATTTT CASSLVRLAGQYF
NA NA TRBJ1-1 TRBV10-3 TGTGCCATCAGTCGCGGGGCATGGACTGAAGCTTTCTTT CAISRGAWTEAFF
NA TRBD1 TRBJ1-1 TRBV24-1 TGTGCCACCAGTGAACGGACAGGGCCTGCTTTCTTT CATSERTGPAFF
NA TRBD1 TRBJ2-1 TRBV7-6 TGTGCCAGCAGCCGCTCCGGGACAGGGAACAATGAGCAGTTCTTC CASSRSGTGNNEQFF
NA NA TRBJ1-2 TRBV19 TGTGCCAGTAGTATTATAGGCGGAGGCTACACCTTC CASSIIGGGYTF
NA TRBD1 TRBJ1-2 TRBV14 TGTGCCAGCGGACGACAGGGGTTTAATGGCTACACCTTC CASGRQGFNGYTF
NA NA TRBJ1-2 TRBV12-3/TRBV12-4 TGTGCCAGCAGTTTGGAGGGAGCCTATGGCTACACCTTC CASSLEGAYGYTF
NA NA TRBJ1-1 TRBV18 TGTGCCAGCTCACCATTGGGAGGGGGACCGAACACTGAAGCTTTCTTT CASSPLGGGPNTEAFF
NA TRBD2 TRBJ2-2 TRBV3-1/TRBV3-2 TGTGCCAGCAGCCATTTAGCGGGGGCCTACACCGGGGAGCTGTTTTTT CASSHLAGAYTGELFF
NA NA TRBJ1-1 TRBV2 TGTGCCAGCAGTGGAGACGACAGGTGGGGGGGGACTGAAGCTTTCTTT CASSGDDRWGGTEAFF
once NA TRBJ1-1 TRBV28 TGTGCCAGCAGCGAACTGGTAGTGAACACTGAAGCTTTCTTT CASSELVVNTEAFF
NA TRBD1 TRBJ1-1 TRBV28 TGTGCCAGCAGTTTAATCGCAGGGGGCAATTCTGAAGCTTTCTTT CASSLIAGGNSEAFF
NA NA TRBJ1-5 TRBV28 TGTGCCAGCAGCACCGGGACATTTTATAGCAATCAGCCCCAGCATTTT CASSTGTFYSNQPQHF
NA NA TRBJ2-5 TRBV19 TGTGCCAGTAGTATAGGCGGGGTTGAGACCCAGTACTTC CASSIGGVETQYF
NA NA TRBJ1-5 TRBV19 TGTGCCAACTACCGGCAGCCCCAGCATTTT CANYRQPQHF
NA NA TRBJ1-1 TRBV3-1/TRBV3-2 TGTGCCAGCAGCCAAGACTGGCGGGCCGGCACTGAAGCTTTCTTT CASSQDWRAGTEAFF
once NA TRBJ1-3 TRBV3-1/TRBV3-2 TGTGCCAGCAGCCAAGTGATCCCGGGCGGGACTAGCGGCCAGAGCTCTGGAAACACCATATATTTT CASSQVIPGGTSGQSSGNTIYF
NA NA TRBJ2-3 TRBV7-9 TGTGCCAGCAGCTTAGCGGTCGGGCAGGGGTATAGCACAGATACGCAGTATTTT CASSLAVGQGYSTDTQYF
NA NA TRBJ1-2 TRBV6-5 TGTGCCAGCAGTTACTCCCCTCGACAGTCCTATGGCTACACCTTC CASSYSPRQSYGYTF
once TRBD1 TRBJ2-5 TRBV3-1/TRBV3-2 TGTGCCAGCAGCCGGACAGGCCAAGAGACCCAGTACTTC CASSRTGQETQYF
NA NA TRBJ1-3 TRBV6-1 TGTGCCAGCGCCTCCTCCGGGGCTGGAAACACCATATATTTT CASASSGAGNTIYF
NA NA TRBJ1-2 TRBV19 TGTGCCAGTAGGTCCTGGGAGGGGGTCGACACCTTC CASRSWEGVDTF
once NA TRBJ1-6 TRBV27 TGTGCCAGCAGTTTATCTCTTAATTCACCCCTCCACTTT CASSLSLNSPLHF
NA NA TRBJ1-2 TRBV5-4 TGTGCCAGCAGCTTGGATCAGGTGTCCGGGGGTGGCTACACCTTC CASSLDQVSGGGYTF
NA TRBD1 TRBJ1-2 TRBV28 TGTGCCACCCCCGGGACAGGAAATGGCTACACCTTC CATPGTGNGYTF
once NA TRBJ2-3 TRBV6-6 TGTGCCAGCAGTTCCAGGGGCGGGGGAACAGATACGCAGTATTTT CASSSRGGGTDTQYF
NA TRBD1 TRBJ1-4 TRBV4-1 TGCGCCAGCAGCCACGCGGGGACAGGGACTGAAAAACTGTTTTTT CASSHAGTGTEKLFF
NA NA TRBJ1-5 TRBV28 TGTGCCAGCAGAGGGGGTTATAGCAATCAGCCCCAGCATTTT CASRGGYSNQPQHF
once TRBD1 TRBJ2-5 TRBV15 TGTGCCACCAGCAGAGATGAGGTGGGACAGGGGGTAGGCGAGACCCAGTACTTC CATSRDEVGQGVGETQYF
NA TRBD1 TRBJ1-2 TRBV5-1 TGCGCCAGCAGCATTGGACAGGGACCTGGCTACACCTTC CASSIGQGPGYTF
NA NA TRBJ2-2 TRBV29-1 TGCAGCGTCCCTGCGGAGGTGGGAACCGGGGAGCTGTTTTTT CSVPAEVGTGELFF
once NA TRBJ1-2 TRBV4-3 TGCGCCAGCAGCCCGGACAGAGGTATACTCTATGGCTACACCTTC CASSPDRGILYGYTF
NA TRBD1 TRBJ2-2 TRBV19 TGTGCCAGTAGTACCCTACGGGACAGGCCCCAGACCACCGGGGAGCTGTTTTTT CASSTLRDRPQTTGELFF
NA TRBD1 TRBJ1-1 TRBV7-6 TGTGCCAGCAGCTTAGGACAGGGGGCGAAAACTGAAGCTTTCTTT CASSLGQGAKTEAFF
NA NA TRBJ1-2 TRBV24-1 TGTGCCACCAGTGATTGGACAGCGAACTATGGCTACACCTTC CATSDWTANYGYTF
once TRBD1 TRBJ1-2 TRBV14 TGTGCCAGCAGCCCCCCGGACCGGGTGGGGGACAGGGGGTTCTATGGCTACACCTTC CASSPPDRVGDRGFYGYTF
few TRBD1 TRBJ2-1 TRBV7-6 TGTGCCAGCAGCTTAGTAGTCGGGACAGGTCACAATGAGCAGTTCTTC CASSLVVGTGHNEQFF